The text below deals with one T cell receptor (beta chain). Authors' methods: Using reference gene primer amplification, nucleated cell counts were estimated. The repertoire was sequenced with immunoSEQ multiplex PCR; TCRdb's copy has only in-frame clones and lacks some. The DNA gave D and trimming, while V, J and clone size come from that table. This sample carries around 60,000 clones, roughly 80% of them seen once, and the ten largest clones take less than 6.5%. Germline CDR1 reads MNHEY; CDR2 reads SVGAGI. J lost 7 bases, V lost 2 bases, and 7 bases had no gene match. The CDR3 has 15 amino acids. The data were obtained in a study of blood T cell repertoires in COVID-19. Study at large: PBMCs, B-cell-depleted T cells, or T cells were the source of the cDNA or gDNA that made up the material.

This rearrangement joins TRBV6-5 to TRBJ1-2; 10 bases are a match to TRBD1. The clonotype originates from a man in his 70s with acute or convalescent COVID-19. Specimen: peripheral blood. DNA for the CDR3: TGTGCCAGCAGTTACGAGGGGACAGGGGAGTCTGGCTACACCTTC. It is translated as CASSYEGTGESGYTF.